This TCR beta chain was identified in a study of graft-versus-host responses after intestinal transplantation (dated by TCRdb to the early 2020s). With respect to the entire study: The transplants that recipients got were multivisceral, liver-intestinal, or isolated intestinal. Donor T cell macrochimerism was defined as a peak of at least 4% donor T cells among recipient peripheral blood mononuclear cells. Alloreactive clones were identified by sequencing pre-transplant mixed lymphocyte reaction products and comparing them with unstimulated pre-transplant donor and recipient T cells. All recipients received anti-thymocyte globulin induction followed by maintenance tacrolimus and steroids for roughly 3 years. The cohort enrolled about two dozen intestinal transplant recipients including one retransplant, and 3 patients lacking pretransplant specimens were excluded. Bulk TCR-beta CDR3 sequencing was used to track graft-versus-host and host-versus-graft alloreactive T cell clones in the graft, circulation and bone marrow after intestinal transplantation. Rather than being sequenced by the commercial service, samples from a few later patients were sequenced in-house on an Illumina MiSeq and processed with MiXCR. Broader findings and caveats from the paper: Early after transplant, peak levels of circulating GvH clones were found to be associated with declines in HvG clones. High GvH to HvG T cell clonal ratios were observed in the allografts of patients with donor T cell macrochimerism. GvH clones were found in recipient bone marrow, and some of the GvH clones appeared earlier in ileal mucosa or blood, which is consistent with an intestinal mucosal origin. The relatively low number and heterogeneity of intestinal transplant patients limited the conclusions.

CDR1 and CDR2, per the germline V gene (reference sequence), are LNHDA and SQIVND. V and J are trimmed by 5 bases and 0 bases, and the gene matches miss 6 bases of the junction. There are 15 amino acids in the CDR3, from cysteine to phenylalanine inclusive. Only the CDR3 DNA is retained, 45 bases long and in frame from the first base. With respect to this clone: The clone's antigen remains unknown. No much larger clone is present one base from it, and per-base qualities are unavailable.

Blood samples were collected up to 4 times in the first month after transplant and then at least monthly when available. Library construction relied on the immunoSEQ multiplex PCR assay. For most patients, genomic DNA was subjected to high-throughput TCR-beta CDR3 sequencing by Adaptive Biotechnologies. The paper's processing steps were these. Adaptive's ImmunoSEQ software was the source of the TCR sequencing data for about 20 patients, while a few other patients were processed with MiXCR and VDJtools. Because the origin of CDR3 nucleotide sequences shared between donor and recipient could not be assigned, those sequences were removed. At least 2-fold expansion over unstimulated cells and a minimum CFSE-low frequency of 0.002% (template counts) or 0.001% (read counts) were required for clones to be classified as alloreactive. Clones detected in sequenced pre-transplant spleen, lymph node, or MLR CFSE-low populations of the donor or recipient were defined as mappable. Cumulative frequency of alloreactive clones was calculated as a percentage of all sequences weighted by copy number. TCRdb limited this immuneACCESS table to in-frame rearrangements with V and J called. A share of clones is missing; checked studies link under half to unresolved V genes, and the rest is unexplained. V and J calls and clone size follow that table, whereas D and trimming were derived from the DNA. A total of roughly 97,000 clones appear in this sample, about 93% of them only once. The ten largest clonotypes hold 15% to 20% of the sample.

This specimen consisted of PBMCs, obtained approximately 420 days after intestinal transplant. This clonotype originated in a human patient who received an intestinal transplant, so some T cells may come from the graft donor. This chain joins TRBV19 to TRBJ1-1; 7 junctional bases match TRBD1. The base sequence is TGTGCCAGTAGTCGAAGGACAGGCTTGAACACTGAAGCTTTCTTT. It specifies CASSRRTGLNTEAFF.